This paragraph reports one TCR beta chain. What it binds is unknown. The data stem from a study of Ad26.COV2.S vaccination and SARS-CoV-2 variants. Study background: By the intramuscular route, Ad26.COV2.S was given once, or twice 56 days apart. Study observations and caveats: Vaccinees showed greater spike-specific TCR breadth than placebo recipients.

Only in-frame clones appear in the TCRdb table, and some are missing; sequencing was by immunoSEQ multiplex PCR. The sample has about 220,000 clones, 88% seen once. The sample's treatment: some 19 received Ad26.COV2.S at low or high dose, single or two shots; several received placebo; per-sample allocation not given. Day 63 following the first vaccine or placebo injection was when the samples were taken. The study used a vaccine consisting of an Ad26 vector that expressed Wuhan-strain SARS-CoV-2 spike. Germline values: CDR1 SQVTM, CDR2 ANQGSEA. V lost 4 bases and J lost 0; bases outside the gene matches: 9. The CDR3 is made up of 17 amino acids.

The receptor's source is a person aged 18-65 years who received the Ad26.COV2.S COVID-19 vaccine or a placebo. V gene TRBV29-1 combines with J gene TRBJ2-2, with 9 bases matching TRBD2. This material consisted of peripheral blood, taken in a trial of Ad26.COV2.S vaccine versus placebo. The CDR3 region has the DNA TGCAGCGTTGTAATGTCTAGCGGGGCCGCGAACACCGGGGAGCTGTTTTTT. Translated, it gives CSVVMSSGAANTGELFF.